The 12 T cell receptor beta chains reported below all come from one sample, sequenced in a study of blood T cell repertoires in COVID-19. This table comes from immunoSEQ multiplex PCR, and its TCRdb copy is limited to in-frame clones, with some not included. This table holds about 260,000 clones, more than 75% found once. The source material was peripheral blood. Receptor source: a woman in her forties or fifties with acute or convalescent COVID-19.

The chain recombines TRBV30 with TRBJ2-1; 13 nucleotides line up with TRBD2. Germline V gene data show CDR1 as GTSNPN and CDR2 as SVGIG (reference sequence). The CDR3 runs to 17 residues. J was trimmed by 2 bases and V by 3 bases; bases with no gene match: 7. The CDR3 loop reads CAWRQPGLAGTYNEQFF. The CDR3 nucleotides are TGTGCCTGGAGACAACCGGGACTAGCGGGAACCTACAATGAGCAGTTCTTC.

To note about this clone: The sample has other DNA sequences that encode this CDR3 too. The chain carries TRBV24-1 and TRBJ1-3; 8 bases fit TRBD1. This CDR3 comprises 15 residues. J was trimmed by 3 bases and V by 4 bases; bases with no gene match: 4. Germline CDR1 is KGHDR and CDR2 is SFDVKD. CDR3 sequence reads: CATSDPGGSGNTIYF. Written as DNA, the CDR3 is TGTGCCACCAGTGACCCAGGGGGCAGTGGAAACACCATATATTTT.

The chain has TRBV27 and TRBJ1-2; unclear D gene. This CDR3 comprises 14 residues. From germline, CDR1 is MNHEY and CDR2 SMNVEV (reference sequence). Trimming left V 4 bases short and J 6 bases short, with 15 bases between. CDR3 sequence: CASSSADNNHGYTF. CDR3 nucleotide sequence: TGTGCCAGCAGTTCCGCAGACAATAATCATGGCTACACCTTC.

The CDR3 loop reads CASSQRGETQYF. CDR3 sequence (DNA): TGTGCCAGCAGCCAAAGAGGGGAGACCCAGTACTTC. The J gene is TRBJ2-5, the V gene TRBV3-1 (or the pseudogene TRBV3-2); D is perhaps TRBD2 (5 bases). Per germline, CDR1 LGHDT and CDR2 YNNKEL (reference sequence). Trimming pared 2 bases from V and 5 bases from J, leaving 6 bases between. This CDR3 is 12 amino acids long.

This chain uses TRBV9 with TRBJ2-1; 7 bases are shared with TRBD2. V shed 0 bases and J 4 bases; nucleotides not matched to a gene: 7. Germline assignment: CDR1 SGDLS and CDR2 YYNGEE. CDR3 length: 16 residues. This CDR3 reads CASSVVSAGLYNEQFF. CDR3 nucleotide sequence: TGTGCCAGCAGCGTAGTTTCAGCGGGACTTTACAATGAGCAGTTCTTC.

This clone was detected only once. This chain links TRBV7-9 with TRBJ1-2; TRBD1 matches 8 bases. The J segment lost 4 bases and the V segment lost 5 bases, leaving 9 bases of the junction unmatched. Germline V gene data show CDR1 as SEHNR and CDR2 as FQNEAQ (reference sequence). There are 15 residues in the CDR3. The CDR3 loop reads CASSTHRTGLYGYTF. The CDR3 coding sequence is TGTGCCAGCAGCACTCATCGGACAGGGCTCTATGGCTACACCTTC. Drawing the rest from reference TRBV7-9 and TRBJ1-2, the complete variable domain is DTGVSQNPRHKITKRGQNVTFRCDPISEHNRLYWYRQTLGQGPEFLTYFQNEAQLEKSRLLSDRFSAERPKGSFSTLEIQRTEQGDSAMYLCASSTHRTGLYGYTFGSGTRLTVV.

V and J are TRBV2 and TRBJ1-4; D is undetermined. Germline V CDR1 and CDR2: SNHLY, FYNNEI. Deletions cut 3 bases from V and 5 bases from J, with 10 bases between. CDR3 length: 14 residues. Here the CDR3 DNA reads TGTGCCAGCAGTGAGGGCATACAGAATGAAAAACTGTTTTTT. Encoded protein: CASSEGIQNEKLFF. Based on the CDR3 plus reference TRBV2 and TRBJ1-4, the full variable domain is EPEVTQTPSHQVTQMGQEVILRCVPISNHLYFYWYRQILGQKVEFLVSFYNNEISEKSEIFDDQFSVERPDGSNFTLKIRSTKLEDSAMYFCASSEGIQNEKLFFGSGTQLSVL.

This chain connects TRBV3-1 (or the pseudogene TRBV3-2) to TRBJ1-2; D is ambiguous. Germline lookup yields CDR1 LGHDT and CDR2 YNNKEL (reference sequence). CDR3 length equals 14 residues. V was clipped by 6 bases and J by 0 bases, with 11 bases between them. The DNA for the CDR3 is TGTGCCAGCAGGGGGAGAACGGCTAACTATGGCTACACCTTC. This sequence encodes CASRGRTANYGYTF.

V is TRBV10-3 and J is TRBJ2-7, with a weak D call TRBD2 (6 bases). CDR3 length: 13 residues. Germline CDR1 is ENHRY and CDR2 is SYGVKD. Trimming shortened V by 6 bases and J by 6 bases, and 15 bases separated the two germline ends. The CDR3 loop is CAISPGLTAEQYF. CDR3 nucleotides: TGTGCCATCAGCCCGGGACTGACAGCCGAGCAGTACTTC.

V usage is TRBV18 and J usage is TRBJ2-1; 7 nucleotides align to TRBD2. Trimming removed 1 base from V and 8 bases from J; junction bases left unmatched: 8. This CDR3 is built from 15 residues. In germline, CDR1 is KGHSH, CDR2 LQKENI. This CDR3 is CASSPRGLEGDEQFF. The CDR3 nucleotides read TGTGCCAGCTCACCACGTGGACTAGAAGGCGATGAGCAGTTCTTC.

The gene calls are TRBV6-5 and TRBJ1-1, with 7 nucleotides matching TRBD1. This CDR3 contains 14 residues. Germline CDR1 reads MNHEY; CDR2 reads SVGAGI. The V segment lost 4 bases and the J segment 0 bases; nucleotides outside the gene matches: 2. Here the CDR3 reads CASSFGTVNTEAFF. The CDR3 coding sequence is TGTGCCAGCAGTTTCGGGACAGTGAACACTGAAGCTTTCTTT.

The gene calls are TRBV15 and TRBJ2-1; TRBD1 matches at 9 bases. This CDR3 has 16 amino acids. Unmatched junction bases numbered 7, after V lost 4 bases and J lost 3 bases. Germline V gene sequence: CDR1 LNHNV, CDR2 YYDKDF (reference sequence). CDR3 sequence (DNA): TGTGCCACCAGCACCTCCACAGGGGGCATCTACAATGAGCAGTTCTTC. Translated: CATSTSTGGIYNEQFF.